These 28 T cell receptor beta chains were all obtained from the same sample, sequenced in a study of Ad26.COV2.S vaccination and SARS-CoV-2 variants. Some clones are missing from TCRdb's copy, which holds only in-frame ones; the method was immunoSEQ multiplex PCR. The sample has about 480,000 clones, around 85% seen once; the top ten hold 13%. Regarding treatment: roughly 19 received Ad26.COV2.S at low or high dose, single or two shots; roughly five received placebo; per-sample allocation not given. Sampling took place 63 days after the first vaccine or placebo injection. This material consisted of peripheral blood, taken in a trial of Ad26.COV2.S vaccine versus placebo. These receptors all stem from a person between 18 and 59 years old who received the Ad26.COV2.S COVID-19 vaccine or a placebo.

V usage is TRBV28 and J usage is TRBJ1-5; perhaps TRBD1 as D (5 bases). V lost 6 bases to trimming and J lost 4 bases, with 16 bases between them. In germline, CDR1 is MDHEN, CDR2 SYDVKM. This CDR3 spans 15 amino acids. The CDR3: CASSNPSTVNQPQHF. The CDR3 nucleotides are TGTGCCAGCAGCAACCCATCGACAGTGAATCAGCCCCAGCATTTT.

The chain couples TRBV29-1 to TRBJ2-7; possible D gene TRBD1, 6 bases. The CDR3 is 11 amino acids. Trimming pared 5 bases from V and 3 bases from J, leaving 8 bases between. Germline lookup yields CDR1 SQVTM and CDR2 ANQGSEA. CDR3 residues: CSVSDSYEQYF. CDR3 nucleotide sequence: TGCAGCGTTTCGGACAGCTACGAGCAGTACTTC.

The CDR3 region is CASRSDGYNEQFF. Here the CDR3 DNA reads TGTGCCAGTAGGAGTGACGGCTACAATGAGCAGTTCTTC. This chain uses TRBV27 with TRBJ2-1, with D unclear. V gave up 9 bases and J gave up 3 bases, with 12 bases separating them. The CDR3 has 13 amino acids. CDR1 and CDR2 (germline): MNHEY, SMNVEV (reference sequence).

V gene TRBV30 combines with J gene TRBJ1-1, with unresolved D. This CDR3 spans 12 amino acids. V lost 7 bases and J lost 2, with 11 bases in between. Germline values: CDR1 GTSNPN, CDR2 SVGIG (reference sequence). The CDR3 coding sequence is TGTGCCTCGAAGAGGGCTAACACTGAAGCTTTCTTT. Protein product: CASKRANTEAFF. Combining the CDR3 with reference TRBV30 and TRBJ1-1 gives the whole variable domain SQTIHQWPATLVQPVGSPLSLECTVEGTSNPNLYWYRQAAGRGLQLLFYSVGIGQISSEVPQNLSASRPQDRQFILSSKKLLLSDSGFYLCASKRANTEAFFGQGTRLTVV.

The chain recombines TRBV7-2 with TRBJ2-1; weak D call: TRBD1 (5 bases). Germline V gene sequence: CDR1 SGHTA, CDR2 FQGNSA. V was shortened by 8 bases and J by 0 bases, with 11 bases between the two germline ends. CDR3 size: 14 residues. CDR3 nucleotides: TGTGCCAGCGGCCAGGGAAGCTCCTACAATGAGCAGTTCTTC. This encodes CASGQGSSYNEQFF.

The chain joins TRBV29-1 to TRBJ1-2; 10 nucleotides align to TRBD1. In germline, CDR1 is SQVTM, CDR2 ANQGSEA. This CDR3 comprises 13 residues. With 7 bases clipped from V and 2 bases from J, the junction kept 4 bases outside the gene matches. In nucleotides, the CDR3 is TGCAGCGCAGGACAGGGGGACAACTATGGCTACACCTTC. Its translation is CSAGQGDNYGYTF.

The chain recombines TRBV5-1 with TRBJ2-1; D call uncertain. Per germline, CDR1 SGHRS and CDR2 YFSETQ. Trimming took 4 bases from V and 8 from J, leaving 16 bases between them. The CDR3 extends over 14 amino acids. The CDR3 loop is CASSQTRATHEQFF. Written as DNA, the CDR3 is TGCGCCAGCAGCCAGACCCGGGCTACCCATGAGCAGTTCTTC.

This chain connects TRBV7-8 to TRBJ2-5, with D possibly matching TRBD1 (7 bases). This CDR3 is built from 17 residues. The V end was cut by 3 bases, the J end by 1 base, with 18 bases between. The germline V gene has CDR1 SGHVS and CDR2 FQNEAQ. CDR3 loop: CASSFTGRGDLQETQYF. CDR3 coding DNA: TGTGCCAGCAGCTTTACGGGCAGGGGGGATCTCCAAGAGACCCAGTACTTC.

The rearrangement uses TRBV27 and TRBJ2-5, with 8 bases fitting TRBD2. Unmatched junction bases numbered 2, after V lost 5 bases and J lost 0 bases. There are 14 residues in the CDR3. The germline gives CDR1 MNHEY, CDR2 SMNVEV (reference sequence). This CDR3 reads CASSRGGNQETQYF. The DNA of the CDR3 is TGTGCCAGCAGTCGGGGGGGAAACCAAGAGACCCAGTACTTC.

The rearrangement uses TRBV12-3 or TRBV12-4 and TRBJ2-7; D remains unclear. The CDR3 totals 12 residues. V was shortened by 3 bases and J by 3 bases, with 6 bases between the two germline ends. The CDR3 region is CASSLKIYEQYF. The DNA of the CDR3 is TGTGCCAGCAGTTTGAAGATCTACGAGCAGTACTTC.

This chain links TRBV7-9 with TRBJ2-3, with 8 nucleotides matching TRBD2. The CDR3 has 17 residues. The trim removed 3 bases at V and 2 bases at J, leaving 10 bases unmatched. In germline, CDR1 is SEHNR, CDR2 FQNEAQ (reference sequence). The CDR3 DNA follows: TGTGCCAGCAGCTTTTCCTTAGCGGGACCGGACACAGATACGCAGTATTTT. Amino acids: CASSFSLAGPDTDTQYF.

This clone was seen ten or more times. The chain combines TRBV30 with TRBJ1-1; D unresolved. The CDR3 extends over 11 amino acids. Germline CDR1 and CDR2: GTSNPN and SVGIG (reference sequence). Trimming took 3 bases from V and 8 from J, leaving 10 bases between them. CDR3 coding DNA: TGTGCCTGGAGCCTCGGGCTAGAAGCTTTCTTT. Amino acid sequence: CAWSLGLEAFF.

For the CDR3, the DNA is TGTGCCAGCAGCTTAATTTCTGGTTGGGCTGAAAAACTGTTTTTT. It yields the protein CASSLISGWAEKLFF. This chain connects TRBV7-8 to TRBJ1-4; D not certain. Germline V gives CDR1 SGHVS, CDR2 FQNEAQ. CDR3 size: 15 residues. Trimming took 2 bases from V and 7 from J, leaving 14 bases between them. The complete variable domain, with remaining parts taken from reference TRBV7-8 and TRBJ1-4, reads GAGVSQSPRYKVAKRGQDVALRCDPISGHVSLFWYQQALGQGPEFLTYFQNEAQLDKSGLPSDRFFAERPEGSVSTLKIQRTQQEDSAVYLCASSLISGWAEKLFFGSGTQLSVL.

The CDR3 loop reads CASSQEREQKLFF. CDR3 in DNA: TGCGCCAGCAGCCAAGAACGGGAGCAAAAACTGTTTTTT. V and J are TRBV4-3 and TRBJ1-4; no clear D. V gave up 0 bases and J gave up 9 bases, with 8 bases separating them. This CDR3 has 13 residues. CDR1 LGHNA and CDR2 YSLEER come from the germline V gene.

The chain combines TRBV19 with TRBJ1-1, with D possibly TRBD1 on 6 matching bases. V was pared by 5 bases and J by 1 base, with 14 bases between. Germline CDR1 reads LNHDA; CDR2 reads SQIVND (reference sequence). The CDR3 is made up of 15 amino acids. CDR3 bases: TGTGCCAGTAGTGGAACAGGGTTGGGGAACACTGAAGCTTTCTTT. Protein: CASSGTGLGNTEAFF.

This clone was seen once. Relative to the germline gene, one junction end is altered; a read error may explain this. The V and J genes are TRBV19 and TRBJ2-5, with 8 bases fitting TRBD2. The germline gives CDR1 LNHDA, CDR2 SQIVND (reference sequence). CDR3 length: 11 amino acids. CDR3 loop: CATSGGALIHF. The CDR3 DNA is TGTGCTACATCCGGGGGGGCCCTAATCCACTTC.

This clone showed up just a few times. This chain joins TRBV28 and TRBJ2-5; 7 bases align to TRBD1. CDR1 and CDR2 from the germline V gene are MDHEN and SYDVKM. With V trimmed by 3 bases and J by 5 bases, 15 bases remained unmatched. The CDR3 length is 17 residues. CDR3 amino acids: CASSLRVALPGQETQYF. The CDR3 bases are TGTGCCAGCAGTTTGCGGGTTGCACTACCGGGACAGGAGACCCAGTACTTC.

The chain joins TRBV27 to TRBJ2-5; D is unclear. The CDR3 consists of 15 residues. V was clipped by 6 bases and J by 0 bases, with 14 bases between them. Germline CDR1 MNHEY, CDR2 SMNVEV (reference sequence). The DNA for the CDR3 is TGTGCCAGCAGCCCTCATCAAAGGTACCAAGAGACCCAGTACTTC. Its translation is CASSPHQRYQETQYF.

The CDR3 DNA sequence: TGTGCCAGCAGTGAGGAGGGTTCGGTTGGGAATGAGCAGTTCTTC. As protein: CASSEEGSVGNEQFF. J is TRBJ2-1 and V is TRBV2; tentative D call: TRBD2 (6 bases). Per the germline V gene, CDR1 is SNHLY and CDR2 is FYNNEI. Trimming took off 3 bases at V and 7 bases at J, with 16 bases between the two ends. The CDR3 is 15 amino acids.

The chain carries TRBV19 and TRBJ2-3, with D perhaps assigned TRBD1 or TRBD2 (6 bases each). Germline V gene sequence: CDR1 LNHDA, CDR2 SQIVND (reference sequence). The CDR3 contains 15 residues. Trimming left V 4 bases short and J 3 bases short, with 14 bases between. CDR3 nucleotides: TGTGCCAGTAGTAACGGGGGCGTTGGGACAGATACGCAGTATTTT. It encodes CASSNGGVGTDTQYF.

The chain links TRBV30 to TRBJ2-7; TRBD2 matches 11 bases. Per the germline V gene, CDR1 is GTSNPN and CDR2 is SVGIG (reference sequence). CDR3 length: 15 residues. The J segment lost 4 bases and the V segment lost 4 bases, leaving 9 bases of the junction unmatched. The CDR3 DNA is TGTGCCTGGAACCCGGGGACTAGCGGAAGATACGAGCAGTACTTC. Amino acid sequence: CAWNPGTSGRYEQYF.

The CDR3 DNA reads TGTGCCATCAGTGAGCTGTCCCGCGAGCAGTACTTC. This gives the protein CAISELSREQYF. The chain joins TRBV10-3 to TRBJ2-7; D is ambiguous. V was clipped by 2 bases and J by 6 bases, with 8 bases between them. The CDR3 covers 12 residues. The germline gives CDR1 ENHRY, CDR2 SYGVKD.

The J gene is TRBJ1-5, the V gene TRBV6-5; 7 bases match TRBD1. Germline V CDR1 and CDR2: MNHEY, SVGAGI. This CDR3 has 15 amino acids. Trimming at V came to 7 bases and at J to 4 bases, leaving 10 bases not matched to a gene. CDR3 amino acids: CASTSHRGTNQPQHF. The CDR3, as DNA: TGTGCCAGCACCTCCCACAGGGGAACAAATCAGCCCCAGCATTTT.

V usage is TRBV19 and J usage is TRBJ2-1; possible D gene TRBD1, 6 bases. Trimming left V 6 bases short and J 0 bases short, with 18 bases between. There are 17 residues in the CDR3. Per the germline V gene, CDR1 is LNHDA and CDR2 is SQIVND (reference sequence). The CDR3 reads CASSRGLFKSSYNEQFF. CDR3 nucleotides: TGTGCCAGTAGCAGGGGATTGTTTAAGTCCTCCTACAATGAGCAGTTCTTC. Drawing the rest from reference TRBV19 and TRBJ2-1, the complete variable domain is DGGITQSPKYLFRKEGQNVTLSCEQNLNHDAMYWYRQDPGQGLRLIYYSQIVNDFQKGDIAEGYSVSREKKESFPLTVTSAQKNPTAFYLCASSRGLFKSSYNEQFFGPGTRLTVL.

Here the CDR3 reads CASSRLAGQNIQYF. DNA of the CDR3: TGTGCCAGCAGCCGACTAGCGGGTCAAAACATTCAGTACTTC. The J gene is TRBJ2-4, the V gene TRBV6-5; the match to TRBD2 covers 10 bases. CDR3 length equals 14 residues. The ends lost 6 bases at V and 5 bases at J; junction bases unmatched: 4. Germline CDR1 is MNHEY and CDR2 is SVGAGI.

The CDR3, as DNA: TGTGCCAGCAGTTATCTCCTTAATGAAAAACTGTTTTTT. The encoded protein is CASSYLLNEKLFF. The chain combines TRBV6-5 with TRBJ1-4, with D hard to call. Deletions cut 3 bases from V and 4 bases from J, with 6 bases between. Germline V gene data show CDR1 as MNHEY and CDR2 as SVGAGI. This CDR3 region has 13 residues.

The chain carries TRBV24-1 and TRBJ2-1, with D unclear. V was cut by 0 bases and J by 8 bases, with 10 bases left in between. There are 14 residues in the CDR3. Germline V lookup: CDR1 KGHDR, CDR2 SFDVKD. CDR3 protein: CATSDLQVRYEQFF. DNA of the CDR3: TGTGCCACCAGTGATTTGCAAGTTCGTTATGAGCAGTTCTTC.

This clone was observed a few times. The chain has TRBV15 and TRBJ2-1; 7 positions agree with TRBD2. V was pared by 1 base and J by 12 bases, with 12 bases of the junction left unmatched. Germline V gene data show CDR1 as LNHNV and CDR2 as YYDKDF (reference sequence). The length of the CDR3 is 15 residues. The CDR3 nucleotides are TGTGCCACCAGCAGAGCCGGCTTGCGGGAGTGGGGGCAGTTCTTC. Protein: CATSRAGLREWGQFF.